This entry concerns a single T cell receptor beta chain. What it binds is unknown. Germline CDR1 is DFQATT and CDR2 is SNEGSKA (reference sequence). The CDR3 spans 14 residues. V was pared by 2 bases and J by 4 bases, with 13 bases between. Researchers reported that TCR beta cDNA libraries carried unique molecular identifiers. T cells numbering 1 to 10 million yielded cDNA molecules that totaled approximately 500,000. TCRdb redid the calling of the PCR reads with MiXCR, one entry per CDR3 protein. Here the sample spans roughly 800,000 distinct CDR3 sequences, 53% being singletons. This entry is derived from a study of post-analysis software for immune sequencing data. Study results and caveats: Diversity measured as normalized Chao1 was significantly lower in multiple sclerosis patients than in controls. Four or five TRBV segments were significantly more frequent in patients than in controls. TRBV5-6, TRBV5-1 and TRBV20-1 were among these segments. Samples prepared in the same batch strongly co-clustered by F measure.

What was sequenced was blood. V gene TRBV20-1 combines with J gene TRBJ2-3; D unresolved. The origin of this receptor is a girl aged 5-17 years with multiple sclerosis. The CDR3 region has the DNA TGCAGTGCTAGACATCCTAAGCCCCCAGATACGCAGTATTTT. Amino acids: CSARHPKPPDTQYF.